This TCR beta chain was captured by sequencing in a study of vaccination and CD4 T cells after COVID-19. Treatment given: roughly ten-day PBMC culture with coronavirus spike peptide pools or control peptides (ViraFEST assay). CDR3 length equals 14 residues. Germline CDR1 and CDR2: SNHLY and FYNNEI. V was pared by 1 base and J by 2 bases, with 8 bases between. Sequencing of DNA taken from cultured CD4+ T cells relied on the Oncomine TCR Beta short-read assay. TCRdb called the PCR reads again in MiXCR, with one record for every CDR3 protein. The profile shows about 18,000 distinct CDR3 sequences, around 80% of them singletons. A few counts support this clonotype. Its antigen is unknown.

This sequence joins TRBV2 and TRBJ1-2; D remains ambiguous. The clonotype was recovered from a human donor who received a COVID-19 vaccine. Specimen: CD4+ T cells from blood, cultured in vitro, collected after SARS-CoV-2 vaccination. Here the CDR3 reads CASSEGSGNYGYTF. In nucleotides, the CDR3 is TGTGCCAGCAGTGAAGGCTCCGGGAACTATGGCTACACCTTC. Drawing the rest from reference TRBV2 and TRBJ1-2, the complete variable domain is EPEVTQTPSHQVTQMGQEVILRCVPISNHLYFYWYRQILGQKVEFLVSFYNNEISEKSEIFDDQFSVERPDGSNFTLKIRSTKLEDSAMYFCASSEGSGNYGYTFGSGTRLTVV.